This T cell receptor (beta chain) was observed in a study of PD-1 blockade in mismatch repair-deficient tumors (TCRdb year 2017). For the study in its entirety: Between September 2013 and 2016, more than 75 consecutive patients with around 11 mismatch repair-deficient cancer types, all previously treated and progressing, were enrolled in the trial. Tumor-associated T cell clones were tracked in the peripheral blood of patients responding to PD-1 blockade by deep sequencing of TCR CDR3 regions. What the work shows at the level of the full study, not this receptor alone: Clones residing in the tumor, which were often undetectable in blood before treatment, expanded quickly after pembrolizumab and then contracted, generally before radiologic responses.

This clone was recorded a few times. Its antigen is currently not known. Nothing much larger sits one base from this clone, and base qualities are not available. The method behind the library was the immunoSEQ multiplex PCR assay. TCRdb's version of the immuneACCESS table is confined to in-frame rearrangements and falls short of the full clone set. An unresolved V gene accounts for under half of the shortfall where checked; the remainder is of unknown origin. The sample yields approximately 110,000 clones; about 80% were counted once. Approximately 5% of the sample belongs to the ten largest clones. Trimming removed 1 base from V and 7 bases from J; the gene matches leave 7 bases unexplained. Its CDR3 holds 15 amino acids, cysteine through phenylalanine. Just the 45-base CDR3 DNA is kept, in frame starting at base 1. CDR1 and CDR2 are read off the germline V gene as SGDLS and YYNGEE. Mismatch repair deficiency in every enrolled patient was established by polymerase chain reaction or immunohistochemistry. TCR sequencing was carried out for three patients who responded to pembrolizumab therapy. In the phase II trial, pembrolizumab PD-1 blockade was tested prospectively in advanced mismatch repair-deficient cancers, no matter which tissue of origin the cancers came from. Serial peripheral blood T cell samples were collected before and at multiple times after starting PD-1 blockade. Blood sampling times were expressed in weeks after the first pembrolizumab dose.

The rearranged segments are TRBV9 and TRBJ1-4, with 7 bases in between that match TRBD1. Specimen: peripheral blood, collected approximately 60 weeks after starting pembrolizumab. This receptor was taken from an adult with mismatch repair-deficient cancer. The CDR3 loop reads CASSVSGGFGEKLFF. The bases are TGTGCCAGCAGCGTATCAGGGGGATTTGGTGAAAAACTGTTTTTT. Supplemented by the reference TRBV9 and TRBJ1-4 proteins around the CDR3, the complete variable domain is DSGVTQTPKHLITATGQRVTLRCSPRSGDLSVYWYQQSLDQGLQFLIQYYNGEERAKGNILERFSAQQFPDLHSELNLSSLELGDSALYFCASSVSGGFGEKLFFGSGTQLSVL.